This T cell receptor beta chain is from a study of blood T cell repertoires in COVID-19. Study summary: Collection of acute and convalescent COVID-19 samples took place in the United States, Italy and Spain.

Per germline, CDR1 SNHLY and CDR2 FYNNEI. The CDR3 extends over 20 amino acids. J was trimmed by 6 bases and V by 0 bases; bases with no gene match: 17. Followed over time, Seattle patients had been enrolled while infection was active. Here immunoSEQ multiplex PCR was the method, and the copy in TCRdb shows in-frame clones only, minus some. In the table there are about half a million clones, roughly 89% of which are singletons. This clonotype was obtained from a man aged 18 to 29 with COVID-19, enrolled during active disease. Sequenced: peripheral blood. The V gene is TRBV2, the J gene TRBJ1-5, with 10 nucleotides matching TRBD1. The CDR3 here is CASSEAFLRQGARTSQPQHF. The CDR3 region has the DNA TGTGCCAGCAGTGAAGCGTTTTTAAGACAGGGGGCGCGCACAAGTCAGCCCCAGCATTTT.